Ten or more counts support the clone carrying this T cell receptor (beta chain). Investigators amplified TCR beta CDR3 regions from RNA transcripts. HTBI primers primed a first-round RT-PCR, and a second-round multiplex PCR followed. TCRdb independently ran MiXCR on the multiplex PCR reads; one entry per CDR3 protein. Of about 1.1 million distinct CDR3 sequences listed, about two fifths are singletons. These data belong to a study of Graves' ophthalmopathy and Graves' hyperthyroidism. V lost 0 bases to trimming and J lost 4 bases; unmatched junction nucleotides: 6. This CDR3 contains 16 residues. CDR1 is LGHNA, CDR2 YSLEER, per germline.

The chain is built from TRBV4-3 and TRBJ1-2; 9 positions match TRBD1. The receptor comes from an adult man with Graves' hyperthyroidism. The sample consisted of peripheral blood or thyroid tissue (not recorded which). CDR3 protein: CASSQDETGGSYGYTF. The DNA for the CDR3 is TGCGCCAGCAGCCAAGACGAGACAGGGGGTAGCTATGGCTACACCTTC.